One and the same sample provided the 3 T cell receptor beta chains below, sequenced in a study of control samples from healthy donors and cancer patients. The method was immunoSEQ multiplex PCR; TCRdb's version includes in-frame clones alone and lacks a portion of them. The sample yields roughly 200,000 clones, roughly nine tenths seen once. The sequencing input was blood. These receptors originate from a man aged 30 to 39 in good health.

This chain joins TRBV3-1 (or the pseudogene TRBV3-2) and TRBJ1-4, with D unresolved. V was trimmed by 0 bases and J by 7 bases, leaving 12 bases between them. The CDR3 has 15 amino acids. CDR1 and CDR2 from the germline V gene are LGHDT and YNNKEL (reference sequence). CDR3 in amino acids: CASSQETPPSEKLFF. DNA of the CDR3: TGTGCCAGCAGCCAAGAAACTCCTCCTAGTGAAAAACTGTTTTTT.

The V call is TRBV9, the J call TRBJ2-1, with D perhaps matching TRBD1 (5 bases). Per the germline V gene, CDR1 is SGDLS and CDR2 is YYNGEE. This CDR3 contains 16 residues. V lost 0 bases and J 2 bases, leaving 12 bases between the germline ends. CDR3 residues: CASSVAGTGTYNEQFF. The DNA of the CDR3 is TGTGCCAGCAGCGTAGCTGGAACAGGAACCTACAATGAGCAGTTCTTC.

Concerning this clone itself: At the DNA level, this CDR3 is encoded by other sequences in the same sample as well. The CDR3 DNA reads TGCGCCAGCAGCACGGGGACCCCCATCTACAATGAGCAGTTCTTC. Translated, it gives CASSTGTPIYNEQFF. This rearrangement joins TRBV5-1 to TRBJ2-1, with D possibly called TRBD1 or TRBD2 (5 bases each). This CDR3 spans 15 amino acids. Trimming pared 4 bases from V and 3 bases from J, leaving 14 bases between. Germline V gene sequence: CDR1 SGHRS, CDR2 YFSETQ.